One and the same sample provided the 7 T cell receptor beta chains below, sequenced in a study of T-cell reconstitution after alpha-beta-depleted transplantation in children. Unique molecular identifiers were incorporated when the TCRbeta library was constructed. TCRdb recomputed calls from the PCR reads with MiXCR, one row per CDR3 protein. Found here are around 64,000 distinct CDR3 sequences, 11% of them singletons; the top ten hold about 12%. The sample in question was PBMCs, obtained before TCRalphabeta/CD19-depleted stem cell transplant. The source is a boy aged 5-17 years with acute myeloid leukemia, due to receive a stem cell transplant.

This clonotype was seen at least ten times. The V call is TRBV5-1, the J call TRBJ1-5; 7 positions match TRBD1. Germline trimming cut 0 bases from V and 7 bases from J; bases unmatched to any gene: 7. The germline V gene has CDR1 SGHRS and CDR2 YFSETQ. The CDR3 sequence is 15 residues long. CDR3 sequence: CASSLGTGTVQPQHF. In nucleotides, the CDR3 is TGCGCCAGCAGCTTGGGTACCGGGACAGTACAGCCCCAGCATTTT.

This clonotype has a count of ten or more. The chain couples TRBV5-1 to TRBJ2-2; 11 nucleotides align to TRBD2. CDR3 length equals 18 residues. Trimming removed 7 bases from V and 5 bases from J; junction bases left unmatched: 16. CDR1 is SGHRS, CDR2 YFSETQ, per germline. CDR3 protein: CASSRGASGGTYTGELFF. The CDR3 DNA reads TGCGCCAGCTCCCGAGGGGCTAGCGGGGGGACGTATACCGGGGAGCTGTTTTTT.

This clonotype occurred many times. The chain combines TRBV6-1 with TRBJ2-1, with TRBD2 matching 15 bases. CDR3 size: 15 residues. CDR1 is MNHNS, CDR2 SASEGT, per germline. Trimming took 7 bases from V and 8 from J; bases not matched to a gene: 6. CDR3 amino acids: CASTPGTSGRHEQFF. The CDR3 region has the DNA TGTGCCAGCACCCCCGGGACTAGCGGGAGGCATGAGCAGTTCTTC.

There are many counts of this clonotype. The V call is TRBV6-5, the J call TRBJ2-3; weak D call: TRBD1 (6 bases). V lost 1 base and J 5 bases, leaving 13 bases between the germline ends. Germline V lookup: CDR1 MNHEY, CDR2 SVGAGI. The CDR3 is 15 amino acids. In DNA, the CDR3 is TGTGCCAGCAGTTACTTTGGGACACAAATAGATACGCAGTATTTT. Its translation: CASSYFGTQIDTQYF.

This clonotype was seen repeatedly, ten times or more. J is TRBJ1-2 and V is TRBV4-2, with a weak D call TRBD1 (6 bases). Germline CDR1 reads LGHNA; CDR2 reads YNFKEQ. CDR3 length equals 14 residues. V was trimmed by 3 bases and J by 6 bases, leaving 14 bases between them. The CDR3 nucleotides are TGTGCCAGCAGCCAGGCAGGGGCAGGGGATGGCTACACCTTC. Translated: CASSQAGAGDGYTF.

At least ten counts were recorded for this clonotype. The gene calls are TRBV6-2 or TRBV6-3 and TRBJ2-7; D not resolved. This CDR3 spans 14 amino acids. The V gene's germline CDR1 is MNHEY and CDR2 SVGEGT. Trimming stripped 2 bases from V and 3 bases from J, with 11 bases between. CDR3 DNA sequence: TGTGCCAGCAGTTACGACGAGACAATCTACGAGCAGTACTTC. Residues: CASSYDETIYEQYF.

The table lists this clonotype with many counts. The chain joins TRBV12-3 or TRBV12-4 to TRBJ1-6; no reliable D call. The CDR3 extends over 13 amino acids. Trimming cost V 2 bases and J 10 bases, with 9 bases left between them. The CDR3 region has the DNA TGTGCCAGCAGTTTAATGGTGGAATCACCCCTCCACTTT. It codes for CASSLMVESPLHF.